The present entry profiles one TCR beta chain with its context. Its antigen is unidentified. The CDR3 totals 16 residues. Germline CDR1 reads SGHTA; CDR2 reads FQGNSA. Trimming removed 4 bases at V and 0 bases at J, with 15 bases between. The sample originates from a study of Ad26.COV2.S vaccination and SARS-CoV-2 variants. General study findings and limits: Substantial response breadth was reportedly seen for spike-specific CD8+ and CD4+ T cells after vaccination.

TCRdb's table, derived via immunoSEQ multiplex PCR, lists solely in-frame clones and lacks some. The sample contains about 400,000 clones, 80% to 90% of which appear only once. Treatment indicated: about 20 received Ad26.COV2.S at low or high dose, single or two shots; about 5 received placebo; per-sample allocation not given. Sampling happened 63 days after the first vaccine or placebo injection. This clonotype was sampled from a person aged 18-60 years who received the Ad26.COV2.S COVID-19 vaccine or a placebo. The V call is TRBV7-2, the J call TRBJ1-2, with D hard to call. Material: peripheral blood, obtained in a trial of Ad26.COV2.S vaccine versus placebo. The CDR3 DNA follows: TGTGCCAGCAGCTCCCAGCCAATAATTCCTAACTATGGCTACACCTTC. Encoded protein: CASSSQPIIPNYGYTF. The whole variable domain, filled in from reference TRBV7-2 and TRBJ1-2, reads GAGVSQSPSNKVTEKGKDVELRCDPISGHTALYWYRQSLGQGLEFLIYFQGNSAPDKSGLPSDRFSAERTGGSVSTLTIQRTQQEDSAVYLCASSSQPIIPNYGYTFGSGTRLTVV.